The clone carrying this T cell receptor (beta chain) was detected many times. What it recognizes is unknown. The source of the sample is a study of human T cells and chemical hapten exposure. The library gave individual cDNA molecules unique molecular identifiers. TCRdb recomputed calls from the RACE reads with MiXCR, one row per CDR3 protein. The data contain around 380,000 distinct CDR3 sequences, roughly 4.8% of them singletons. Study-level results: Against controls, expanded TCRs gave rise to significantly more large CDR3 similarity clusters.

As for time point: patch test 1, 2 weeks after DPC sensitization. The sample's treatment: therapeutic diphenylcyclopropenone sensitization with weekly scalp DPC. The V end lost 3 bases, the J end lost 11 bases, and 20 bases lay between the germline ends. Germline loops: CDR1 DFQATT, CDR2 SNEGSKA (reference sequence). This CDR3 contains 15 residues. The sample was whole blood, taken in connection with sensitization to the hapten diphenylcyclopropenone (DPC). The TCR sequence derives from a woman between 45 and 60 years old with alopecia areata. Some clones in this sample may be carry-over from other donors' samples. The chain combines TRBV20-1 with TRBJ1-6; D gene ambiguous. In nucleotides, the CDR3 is TGCAGTGCTAGGGCCAGTACAATCCCCGATACACCCCTCCACTTT. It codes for CSARASTIPDTPLHF.